The 14 T cell receptor beta chains below come from one sample, sequenced in a study of blood T cell repertoires in COVID-19. The method was immunoSEQ multiplex PCR; TCRdb's version includes in-frame clones alone and lacks a portion of them. This sample has around 110,000 clones, with about nine tenths found just once. Sequencing was done on a sample of peripheral blood. Receptor source: a human donor with active COVID-19. The donor label of this sample is uncertain.

The chain recombines TRBV28 with TRBJ1-6; a possible D gene is TRBD1 (5 bases). The CDR3 contains 18 residues. Germline CDR1 MDHEN, CDR2 SYDVKM. Deletions cut 5 bases from V and 2 bases from J, with 19 bases between. The CDR3 DNA follows: TGTGCCAGCAGTCAATATACATTACGACAGCCCTATAATTCACCCCTCCACTTT. Translated, it gives CASSQYTLRQPYNSPLHF.

V is TRBV6-2 or TRBV6-3 and J is TRBJ2-2; D gene uncertain. Germline CDR1 and CDR2: MNHEY and SVGEGT. The V and J ends lost 2 bases and 2 bases respectively, with 6 bases between them. The CDR3 is 14 amino acids. The CDR3 DNA is TGTGCCAGCAGTTACGTCAGAAACACCGGGGAGCTGTTTTTT. Protein product: CASSYVRNTGELFF.

The chain employs TRBV7-9 and TRBJ2-7; D is undetermined. The germline CDR1 and CDR2 sequences are SEHNR and FQNEAQ (reference sequence). Between the trimmed V and J ends, which lost 4 bases and 0 bases, there was a span of 10 bases. The CDR3 has 14 amino acids. The CDR3 nucleotides are TGTGCCAGCAGCTCCGATGGCCACTCCTACGAGCAGTACTTC. This encodes CASSSDGHSYEQYF.

V gene TRBV6-1 combines with J gene TRBJ1-1; D perhaps matches TRBD1 (5 bases). CDR3 length equals 13 residues. Germline V gene sequence: CDR1 MNHNS, CDR2 SASEGT. V was pared by 3 bases and J by 1 base, with 6 bases between. CDR3 in amino acids: CASSDTGNTEAFF. The CDR3 DNA follows: TGTGCCAGCAGTGATACAGGGAACACTGAAGCTTTCTTT.

The rearrangement links TRBV11-2 to TRBJ1-1, with D maybe TRBD1 (5 bases). CDR3 length: 12 residues. Germline CDR1 reads SGHAT; CDR2 reads FQNNGV. The germline V and J ends were trimmed by 2 bases and 5 bases, with 6 bases remaining between them. Here the CDR3 DNA reads TGTGCCAGCAGCTTACAGGGAACTGAAGCTTTCTTT. Its protein product is CASSLQGTEAFF. The whole variable domain, filled in from reference TRBV11-2 and TRBJ1-1, reads EAGVAQSPRYKIIEKRQSVAFWCNPISGHATLYWYQQILGQGPKLLIQFQNNGVVDDSQLPKDRFSAERLKGVDSTLKIQPAKLEDSAVYLCASSLQGTEAFFGQGTRLTVV.

The V gene is TRBV5-4, the J gene TRBJ1-2, with 7 bases fitting TRBD1. In germline, CDR1 is SGHNT, CDR2 YYREEE (reference sequence). This CDR3 is built from 15 residues. V was pared by 1 base and J by 8 bases, with 11 bases of the junction left unmatched. CDR3 amino acids: CASSLMADRAGGYTF. The CDR3 region has the DNA TGTGCCAGCAGCTTGATGGCCGACAGGGCGGGAGGCTACACCTTC. The full variable domain, with the rest looked up from reference TRBV5-4 and TRBJ1-2, is ETGVTQSPTHLIKTRGQQVTLRCSSQSGHNTVSWYQQALGQGPQFIFQYYREEENGRGNFPPRFSGLQFPNYSSELNVNALELDDSALYLCASSLMADRAGGYTFGSGTRLTVV.

V is TRBV7-2 and J is TRBJ2-5, with D tentatively TRBD2 (7 bases). Germline CDR1 reads SGHTA; CDR2 reads FQGNSA. V shed 6 bases and J shed 5 bases, with 16 bases lying between them. The length of the CDR3 is 14 residues. CDR3 sequence reads: CASRMWGGAETQYF. The CDR3 DNA follows: TGTGCCAGCAGAATGTGGGGGGGCGCCGAGACCCAGTACTTC.

This clone was seen just once. This chain links TRBV21-1 with TRBJ1-1; TRBD1 reflects the table's D call only, with no check against the DNA. TRBV21-1 is assigned pseudogene status. The CDR3 totals 15 residues. CDR3 bases: TGTGCCAGCCGCTCTAGGGGCAGGCAGAACACTGAAGCTTTCTTT. Translating it yields CASRSRGRQNTEAFF.

The genes are TRBV5-6 and TRBJ2-3, with TRBD2 as a possible D gene (7 bases). With 1 base removed from V and 4 bases from J, the gap between germline ends came to 10 bases. CDR1 is SGHDT and CDR2 is YYEEEE in the germline V gene. The CDR3 extends over 14 amino acids. The CDR3 DNA follows: TGTGCCAGCAGCTTGAGGGGGGGCCCAGATACGCAGTATTTT. Translating gives CASSLRGGPDTQYF.

The chain's CDR3 is CASSLGGAETQYF. Written as DNA, the CDR3 is TGTGCCAGCAGTTTAGGAGGCGCGGAGACCCAGTACTTC. V usage is TRBV12-3 or TRBV12-4 and J usage is TRBJ2-5; D is uncertain. CDR3 length equals 13 residues. V was cut by 1 base and J by 5 bases, with 8 bases left in between.

V is TRBV19 and J is TRBJ1-5; D uncertain. With 4 bases removed from V and 1 base from J, the gap between germline ends came to 14 bases. Germline assignment: CDR1 LNHDA and CDR2 SQIVND (reference sequence). This CDR3 is built from 16 residues. CDR3 in DNA: TGTGCCAGTAGTACAGTACGTGAGGCAAGCAATCAGCCCCAGCATTTT. Protein: CASSTVREASNQPQHF.

J is TRBJ2-3 and V is TRBV25-1; 11 bases align to TRBD2. The germline gives CDR1 MGHDK, CDR2 SYGVNS. The CDR3 length is 16 residues. The junction had 4 bases not matched to a gene; V was cut back by 3 bases and J by 2 bases. CDR3 loop: CASSDTSGGNTDTQYF. CDR3 coding DNA: TGTGCCAGCAGTGATACTAGCGGGGGTAACACAGATACGCAGTATTTT.

The genes are TRBV27 and TRBJ2-2; D remains unclear. V dropped 5 bases and J dropped 7 bases, with 20 bases sitting between them. The CDR3 runs 16 residues. Germline V gene data show CDR1 as MNHEY and CDR2 as SMNVEV (reference sequence). The CDR3 loop reads CASSLTHPRVGGELFF. In DNA, the CDR3 is TGTGCCAGCAGTCTCACCCATCCACGGGTCGGCGGGGAGCTGTTTTTT.

The rearrangement joins TRBV5-8 to TRBJ2-5, with 8 nucleotides matching TRBD2. This CDR3 spans 17 amino acids. From germline, CDR1 is SGHTS and CDR2 YDEGEE. Trimming at V came to 6 bases and at J to 2 bases, leaving 15 bases not matched to a gene. Here the CDR3 reads CASNFGHGLAGQETQYF. The CDR3 DNA follows: TGTGCCAGCAACTTTGGTCATGGACTAGCTGGGCAAGAGACCCAGTACTTC.